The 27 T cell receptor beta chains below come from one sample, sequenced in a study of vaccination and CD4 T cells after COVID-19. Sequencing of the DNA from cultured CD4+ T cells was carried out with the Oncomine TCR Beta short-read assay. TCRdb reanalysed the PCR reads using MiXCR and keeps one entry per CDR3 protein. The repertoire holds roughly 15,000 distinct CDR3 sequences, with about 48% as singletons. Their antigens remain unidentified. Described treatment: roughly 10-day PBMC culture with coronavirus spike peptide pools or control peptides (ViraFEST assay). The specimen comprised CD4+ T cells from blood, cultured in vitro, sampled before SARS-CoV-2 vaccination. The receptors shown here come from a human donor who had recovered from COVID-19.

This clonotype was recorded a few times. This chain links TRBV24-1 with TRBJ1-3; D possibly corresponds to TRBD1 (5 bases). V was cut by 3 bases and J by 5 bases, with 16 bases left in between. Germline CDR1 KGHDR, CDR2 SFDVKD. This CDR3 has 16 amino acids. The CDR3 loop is CATSDHLRDARNTIYF. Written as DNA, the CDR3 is TGTGCCACCAGTGATCACCTCCGGGACGCCCGAAACACCATATATTTT.

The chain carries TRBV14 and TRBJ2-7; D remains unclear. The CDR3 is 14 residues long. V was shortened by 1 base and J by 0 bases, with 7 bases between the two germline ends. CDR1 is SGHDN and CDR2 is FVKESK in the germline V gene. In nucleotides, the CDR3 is TGTGCCAGCAGCCAAGGCCAGATCTCCTACGAGCAGTACTTC. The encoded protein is CASSQGQISYEQYF.

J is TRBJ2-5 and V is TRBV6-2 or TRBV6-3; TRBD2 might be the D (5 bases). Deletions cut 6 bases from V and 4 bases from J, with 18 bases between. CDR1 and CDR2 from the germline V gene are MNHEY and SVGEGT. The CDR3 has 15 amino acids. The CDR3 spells CASREDLSPSETQYF. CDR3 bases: TGTGCCAGCAGGGAGGACCTTTCCCCTTCAGAGACCCAGTACTTC.

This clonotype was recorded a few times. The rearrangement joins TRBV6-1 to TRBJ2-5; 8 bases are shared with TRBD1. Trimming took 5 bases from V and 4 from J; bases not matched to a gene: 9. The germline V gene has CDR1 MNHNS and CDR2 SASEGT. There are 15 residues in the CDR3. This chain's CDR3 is CASSQTRQGTETQYF. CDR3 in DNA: TGTGCCAGCAGTCAGACAAGACAGGGGACAGAGACCCAGTACTTC.

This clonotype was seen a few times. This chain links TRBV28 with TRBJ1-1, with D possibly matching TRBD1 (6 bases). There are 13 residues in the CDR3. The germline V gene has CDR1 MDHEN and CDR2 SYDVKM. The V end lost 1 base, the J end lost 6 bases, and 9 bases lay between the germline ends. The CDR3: CASSLYRDAEAFF. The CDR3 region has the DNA TGTGCCAGCAGTTTATACAGGGACGCTGAAGCTTTCTTT.

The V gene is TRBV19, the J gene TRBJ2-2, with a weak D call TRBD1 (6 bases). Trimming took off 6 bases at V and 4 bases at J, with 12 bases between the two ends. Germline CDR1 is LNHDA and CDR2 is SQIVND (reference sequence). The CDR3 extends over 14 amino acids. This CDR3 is CASSKQGSTGELFF. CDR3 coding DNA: TGTGCCAGTAGCAAACAGGGTTCCACCGGGGAGCTGTTTTTT.

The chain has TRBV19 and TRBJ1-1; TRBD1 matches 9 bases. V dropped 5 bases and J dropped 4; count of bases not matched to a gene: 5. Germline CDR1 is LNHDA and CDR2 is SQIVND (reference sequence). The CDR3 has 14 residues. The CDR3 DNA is TGTGCCAGTAGTGCCGGGACAGGGCTCACTGAAGCTTTCTTT. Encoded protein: CASSAGTGLTEAFF.

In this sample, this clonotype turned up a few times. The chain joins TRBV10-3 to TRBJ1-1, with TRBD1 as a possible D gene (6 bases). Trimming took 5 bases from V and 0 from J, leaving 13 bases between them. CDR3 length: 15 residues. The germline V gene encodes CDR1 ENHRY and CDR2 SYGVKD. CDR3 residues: CAISTRQALNTEAFF. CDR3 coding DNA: TGTGCCATCAGTACCAGACAGGCGTTGAACACTGAAGCTTTCTTT.

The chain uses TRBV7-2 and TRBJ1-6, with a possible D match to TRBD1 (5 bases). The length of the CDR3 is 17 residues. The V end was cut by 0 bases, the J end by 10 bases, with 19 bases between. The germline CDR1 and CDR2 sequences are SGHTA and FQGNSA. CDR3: CASSLAQGYSHQSPLHF. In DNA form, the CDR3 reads TGTGCCAGCAGCTTAGCGCAGGGTTATTCCCATCAATCACCCCTCCACTTT.

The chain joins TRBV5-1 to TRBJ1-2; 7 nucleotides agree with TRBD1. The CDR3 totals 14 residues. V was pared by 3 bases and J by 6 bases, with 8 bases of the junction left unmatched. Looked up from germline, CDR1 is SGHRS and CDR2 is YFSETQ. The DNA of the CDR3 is TGCGCCAGCAGCTCGAGAACAGGGGAGGATGGCTACACCTTC. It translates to CASSSRTGEDGYTF.

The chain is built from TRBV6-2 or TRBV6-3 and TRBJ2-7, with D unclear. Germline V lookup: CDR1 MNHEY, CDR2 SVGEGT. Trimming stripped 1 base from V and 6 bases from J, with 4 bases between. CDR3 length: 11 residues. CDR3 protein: CASSYWGEQYF. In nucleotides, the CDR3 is TGTGCCAGCAGTTACTGGGGCGAGCAGTACTTC.

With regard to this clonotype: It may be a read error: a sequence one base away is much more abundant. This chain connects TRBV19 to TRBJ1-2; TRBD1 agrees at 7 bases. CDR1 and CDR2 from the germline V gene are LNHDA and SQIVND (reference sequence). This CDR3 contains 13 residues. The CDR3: CASEGGFNYGYAF. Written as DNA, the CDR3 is TGTGCTTCAGAAGGGGGCTTTAACTATGGCTACGCCTTC.

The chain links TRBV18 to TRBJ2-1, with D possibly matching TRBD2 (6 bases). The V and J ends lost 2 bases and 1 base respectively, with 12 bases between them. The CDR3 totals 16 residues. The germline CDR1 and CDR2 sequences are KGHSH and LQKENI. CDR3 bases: TGTGCCAGCTCACCAGCGGGGACGGGGTCCTACAATGAGCAGTTCTTC. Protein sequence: CASSPAGTGSYNEQFF.

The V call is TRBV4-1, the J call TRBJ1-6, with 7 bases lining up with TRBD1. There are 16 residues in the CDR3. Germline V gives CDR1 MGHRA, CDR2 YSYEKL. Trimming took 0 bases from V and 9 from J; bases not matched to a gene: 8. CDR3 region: CASSQDPTGTTSPLHF. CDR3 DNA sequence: TGCGCCAGCAGCCAAGATCCGACAGGGACTACTTCACCCCTCCACTTT.

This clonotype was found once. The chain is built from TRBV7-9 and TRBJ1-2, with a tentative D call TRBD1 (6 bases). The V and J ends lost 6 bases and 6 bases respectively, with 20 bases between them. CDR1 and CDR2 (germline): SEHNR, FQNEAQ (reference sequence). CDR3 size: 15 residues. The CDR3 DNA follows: TGTGCCAGCAGTTCTAAGACAGGTAGACTCGATGGCTACACCTTC. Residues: CASSSKTGRLDGYTF.

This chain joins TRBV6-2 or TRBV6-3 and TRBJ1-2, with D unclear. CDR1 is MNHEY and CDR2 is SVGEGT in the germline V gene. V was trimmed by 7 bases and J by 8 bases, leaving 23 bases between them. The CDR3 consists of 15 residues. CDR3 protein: CASTHFRPAVLGYTF. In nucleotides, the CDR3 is TGTGCCAGCACCCATTTCCGGCCGGCCGTTCTGGGCTACACCTTC.

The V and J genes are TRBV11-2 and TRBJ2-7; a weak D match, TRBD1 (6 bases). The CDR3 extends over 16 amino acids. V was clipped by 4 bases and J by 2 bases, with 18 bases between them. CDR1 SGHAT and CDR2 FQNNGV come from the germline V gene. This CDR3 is CASSSLKGDKTYEQYF. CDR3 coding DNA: TGTGCCAGCAGCTCCCTGAAGGGGGACAAAACCTACGAGCAGTACTTC.

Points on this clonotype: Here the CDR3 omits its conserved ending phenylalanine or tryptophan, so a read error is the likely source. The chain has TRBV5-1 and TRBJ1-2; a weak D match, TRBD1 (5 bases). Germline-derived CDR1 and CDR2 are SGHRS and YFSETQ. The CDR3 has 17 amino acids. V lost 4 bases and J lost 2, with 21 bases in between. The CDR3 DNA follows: TGCGCCAGCAGCCCAAACCCTTCTGAGGGGTTAAACTATGGCTACACCCTC. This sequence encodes CASSPNPSEGLNYGYTL.

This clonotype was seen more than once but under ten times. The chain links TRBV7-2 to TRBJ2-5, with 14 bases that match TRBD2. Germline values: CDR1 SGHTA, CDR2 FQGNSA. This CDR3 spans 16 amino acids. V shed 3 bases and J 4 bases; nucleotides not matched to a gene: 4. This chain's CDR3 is CASSLRLAGGPETQYF. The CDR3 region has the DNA TGTGCCAGCAGCTTGAGACTAGCGGGGGGGCCAGAGACCCAGTACTTC. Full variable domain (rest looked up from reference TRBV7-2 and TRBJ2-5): GAGVSQSPSNKVTEKGKDVELRCDPISGHTALYWYRQSLGQGLEFLIYFQGNSAPDKSGLPSDRFSAERTGGSVSTLTIQRTQQEDSAVYLCASSLRLAGGPETQYFGPGTRLLVL.

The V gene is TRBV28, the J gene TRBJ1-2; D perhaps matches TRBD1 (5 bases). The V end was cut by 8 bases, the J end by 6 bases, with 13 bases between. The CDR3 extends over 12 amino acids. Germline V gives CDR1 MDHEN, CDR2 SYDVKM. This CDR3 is CASAGQGDGYTF. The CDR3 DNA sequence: TGTGCCAGCGCAGGGCAGGGAGATGGCTACACCTTC.

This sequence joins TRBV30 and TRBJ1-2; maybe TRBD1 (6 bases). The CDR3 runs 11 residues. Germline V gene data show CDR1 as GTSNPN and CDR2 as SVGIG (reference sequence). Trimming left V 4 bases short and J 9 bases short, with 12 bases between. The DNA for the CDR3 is TGTGCCTGGATAACAGGGACCCGCTACACCTTC. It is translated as CAWITGTRYTF.

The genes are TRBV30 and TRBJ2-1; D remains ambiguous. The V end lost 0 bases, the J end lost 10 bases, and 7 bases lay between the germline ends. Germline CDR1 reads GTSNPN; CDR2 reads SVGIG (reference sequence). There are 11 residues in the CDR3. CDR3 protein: CAWSVHREQFF. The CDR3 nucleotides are TGTGCCTGGAGTGTACACAGAGAGCAGTTCTTC.

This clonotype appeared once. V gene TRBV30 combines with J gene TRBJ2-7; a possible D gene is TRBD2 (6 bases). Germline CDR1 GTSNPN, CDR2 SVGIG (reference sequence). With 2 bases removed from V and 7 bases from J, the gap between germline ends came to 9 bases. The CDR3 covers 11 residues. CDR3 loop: CAWSPGGEQYF. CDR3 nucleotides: TGTGCCTGGAGTCCCGGGGGTGAGCAGTACTTC.

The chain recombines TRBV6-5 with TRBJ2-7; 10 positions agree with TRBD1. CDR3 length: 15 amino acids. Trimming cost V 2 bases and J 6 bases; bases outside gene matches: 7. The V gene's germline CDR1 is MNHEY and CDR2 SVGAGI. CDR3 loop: CASSYEGQGVLEQYF. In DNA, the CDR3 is TGTGCCAGCAGTTACGAAGGACAGGGGGTCCTCGAGCAGTACTTC.

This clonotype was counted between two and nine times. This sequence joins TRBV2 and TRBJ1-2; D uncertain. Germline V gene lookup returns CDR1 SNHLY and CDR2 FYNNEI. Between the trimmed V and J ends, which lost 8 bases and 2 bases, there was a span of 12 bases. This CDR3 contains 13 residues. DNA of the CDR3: TGTGCCAGCCAAGAGAGGCAGAACTATGGCTACACCTTC. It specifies CASQERQNYGYTF.

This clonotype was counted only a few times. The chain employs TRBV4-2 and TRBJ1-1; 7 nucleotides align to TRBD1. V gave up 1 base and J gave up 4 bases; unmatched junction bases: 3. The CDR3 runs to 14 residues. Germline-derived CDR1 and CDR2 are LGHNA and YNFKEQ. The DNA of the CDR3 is TGTGCCAGCAGCCAAGCCACAGGGGTCACTGAAGCTTTCTTT. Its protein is CASSQATGVTEAFF.

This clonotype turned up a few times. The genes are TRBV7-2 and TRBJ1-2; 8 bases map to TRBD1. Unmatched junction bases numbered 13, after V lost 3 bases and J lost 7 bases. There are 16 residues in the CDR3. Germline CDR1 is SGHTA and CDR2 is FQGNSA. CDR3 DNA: TGTGCCAGCAGCTTGGATTCCCAGGGGGCTATTGCTGGCTACACCTTC. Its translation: CASSLDSQGAIAGYTF.